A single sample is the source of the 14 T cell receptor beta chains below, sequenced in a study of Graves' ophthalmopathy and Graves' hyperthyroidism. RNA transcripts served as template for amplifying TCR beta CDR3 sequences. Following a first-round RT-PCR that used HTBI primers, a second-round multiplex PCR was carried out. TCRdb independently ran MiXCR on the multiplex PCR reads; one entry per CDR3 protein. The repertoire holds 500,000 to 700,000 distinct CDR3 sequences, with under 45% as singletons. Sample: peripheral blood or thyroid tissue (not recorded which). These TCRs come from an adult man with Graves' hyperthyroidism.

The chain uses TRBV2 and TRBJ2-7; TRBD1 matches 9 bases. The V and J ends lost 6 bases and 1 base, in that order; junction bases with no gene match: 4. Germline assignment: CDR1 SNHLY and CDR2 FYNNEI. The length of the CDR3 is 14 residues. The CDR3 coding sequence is TGTGCCAGCAGAGGGACAGGGTATTCCTACGAGCAGTACTTC. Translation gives CASRGTGYSYEQYF.

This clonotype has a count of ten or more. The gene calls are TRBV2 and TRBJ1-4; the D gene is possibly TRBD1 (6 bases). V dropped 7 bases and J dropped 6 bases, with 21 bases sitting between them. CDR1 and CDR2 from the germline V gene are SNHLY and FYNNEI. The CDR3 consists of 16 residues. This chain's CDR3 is CASTSRDTGAYEKLFF. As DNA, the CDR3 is TGTGCCAGCACCAGCCGGGACACGGGGGCCTATGAAAAACTGTTTTTT.

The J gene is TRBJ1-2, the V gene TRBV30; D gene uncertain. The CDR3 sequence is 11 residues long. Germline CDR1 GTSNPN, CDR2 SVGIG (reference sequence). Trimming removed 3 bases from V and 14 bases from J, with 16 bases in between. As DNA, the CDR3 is TGTGCCTGGAGCAGCTCCCAGAGGCTAACCTTC. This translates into CAWSSSQRLTF.

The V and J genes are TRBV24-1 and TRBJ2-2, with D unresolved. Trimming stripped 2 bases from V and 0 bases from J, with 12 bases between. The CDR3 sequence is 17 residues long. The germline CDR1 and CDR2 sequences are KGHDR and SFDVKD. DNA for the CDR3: TGTGCCACCAGTGATTCTTTTGGCGAGACGAACACCGGGGAGCTGTTTTTT. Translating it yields CATSDSFGETNTGELFF.

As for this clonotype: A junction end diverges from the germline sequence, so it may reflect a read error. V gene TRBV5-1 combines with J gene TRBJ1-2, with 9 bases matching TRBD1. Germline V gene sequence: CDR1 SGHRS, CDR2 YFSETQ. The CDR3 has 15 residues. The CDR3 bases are TGTGCCAGCAGCTTGGAACAGGGGGCCGTCTATGGCTACACCTTC. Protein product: CASSLEQGAVYGYTF. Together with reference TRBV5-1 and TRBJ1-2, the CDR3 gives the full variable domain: KAGVTQTPRYLIKTRGQQVTLSCSPISGHRSVSWYQQTPGQGLQFLFEYFSETQRNKGNFPGRFSGRQFSNSRSEMNVSTLELGDSALYLCASSLEQGAVYGYTFGSGTRLTVV.

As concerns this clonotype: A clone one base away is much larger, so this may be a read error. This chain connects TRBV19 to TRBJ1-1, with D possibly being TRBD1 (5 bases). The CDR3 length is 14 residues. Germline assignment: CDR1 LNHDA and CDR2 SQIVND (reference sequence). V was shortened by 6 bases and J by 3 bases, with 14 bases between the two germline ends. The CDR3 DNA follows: TGTGCCAGTAGACTCACAGGCTCGGACACTGAAGCTTTCTTT. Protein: CASRLTGSDTEAFF.

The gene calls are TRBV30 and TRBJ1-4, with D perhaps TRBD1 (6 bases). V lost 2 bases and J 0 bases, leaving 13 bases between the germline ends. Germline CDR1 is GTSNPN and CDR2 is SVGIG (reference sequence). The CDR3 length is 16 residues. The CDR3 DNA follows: TGTGCCTGGAGTCGGACAGCGCATGCAACTAATGAAAAACTGTTTTTT. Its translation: CAWSRTAHATNEKLFF.

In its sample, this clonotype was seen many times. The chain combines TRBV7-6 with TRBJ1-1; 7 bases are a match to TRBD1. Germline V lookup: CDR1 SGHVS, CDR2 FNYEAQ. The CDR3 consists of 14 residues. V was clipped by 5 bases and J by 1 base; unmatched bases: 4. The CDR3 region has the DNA TGTGCCAGCAGCACGGGACAGAGGAACACTGAAGCTTTCTTT. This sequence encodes CASSTGQRNTEAFF.

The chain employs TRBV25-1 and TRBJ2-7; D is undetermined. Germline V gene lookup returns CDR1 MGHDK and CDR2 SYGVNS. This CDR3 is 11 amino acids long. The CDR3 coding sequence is TGTCCCCCGATCCAATCCTACGAGCAGTACTTC. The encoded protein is CPPIQSYEQYF.

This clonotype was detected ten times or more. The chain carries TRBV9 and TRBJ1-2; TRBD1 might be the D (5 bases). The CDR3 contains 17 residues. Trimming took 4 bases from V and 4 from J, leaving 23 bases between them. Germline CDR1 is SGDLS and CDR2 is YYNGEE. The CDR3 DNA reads TGTGCCAGCAGCCCAGACCCCAGGGCGTTTTCCTCCTATGGCTACACCTTC. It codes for CASSPDPRAFSSYGYTF.

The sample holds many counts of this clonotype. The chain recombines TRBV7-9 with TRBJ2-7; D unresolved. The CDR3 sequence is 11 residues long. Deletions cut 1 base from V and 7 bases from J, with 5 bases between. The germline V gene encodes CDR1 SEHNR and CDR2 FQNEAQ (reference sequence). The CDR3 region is CASSLGAEQYF. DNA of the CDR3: TGTGCCAGCAGCTTAGGGGCTGAGCAGTACTTC.

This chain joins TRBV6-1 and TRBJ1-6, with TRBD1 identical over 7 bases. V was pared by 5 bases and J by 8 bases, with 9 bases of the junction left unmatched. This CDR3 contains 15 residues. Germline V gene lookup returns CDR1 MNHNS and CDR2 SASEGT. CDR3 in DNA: TGTGCCAGCAGTTACATAGACAGGGTCTATTCACCCCTCCACTTT. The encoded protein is CASSYIDRVYSPLHF.

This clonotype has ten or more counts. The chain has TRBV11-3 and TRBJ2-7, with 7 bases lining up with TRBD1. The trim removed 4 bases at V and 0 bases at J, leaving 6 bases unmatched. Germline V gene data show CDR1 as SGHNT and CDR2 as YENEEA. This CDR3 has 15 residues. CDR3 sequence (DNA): TGTGCCAGCAGCTACCCCGGACAGGACTCCTACGAGCAGTACTTC. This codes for CASSYPGQDSYEQYF.

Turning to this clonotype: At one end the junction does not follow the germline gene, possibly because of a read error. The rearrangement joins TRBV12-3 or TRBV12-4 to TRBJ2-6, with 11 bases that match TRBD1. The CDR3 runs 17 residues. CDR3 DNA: TGTGCCAGCAGGAATAGGACAGGGGGCTCTGGGGCCAACATCCTGACTTTC. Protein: CASRNRTGGSGANILTF.